This TCR beta chain came from a study of blood T cell repertoires in COVID-19. For the study at large: Material from acute and convalescent COVID-19 was sourced from the United States, Italy and Spain. In each case, the material was cDNA or gDNA derived from T cells, B-cell-depleted T cells, or PBMCs.

With 0 bases clipped from V and 3 bases from J, the junction kept 5 bases outside the gene matches. CDR1 and CDR2 from the germline V gene are LGHDT and YNNKEL (reference sequence). The CDR3 length is 16 residues. Source study methods: How many nucleated cells were present was estimated from reference gene primer amplification. Method: immunoSEQ multiplex PCR; TCRdb's copy keeps in-frame clones and lacks some. V, J and clone size were drawn from that table, and D and trimming were deduced from the DNA. The data hold some 45,000 clones, with roughly three quarters observed a single time. The gene calls are TRBV3-1 (or the pseudogene TRBV3-2) and TRBJ2-3; 8 bases are a match to TRBD1. Sequenced input: peripheral blood. The TCR comes from an older man with active or convalescent COVID-19. DNA for the CDR3: TGTGCCAGCAGCCAAGATCCTCAGGGGGCGACAGATACGCAGTATTTT. Amino acids: CASSQDPQGATDTQYF.